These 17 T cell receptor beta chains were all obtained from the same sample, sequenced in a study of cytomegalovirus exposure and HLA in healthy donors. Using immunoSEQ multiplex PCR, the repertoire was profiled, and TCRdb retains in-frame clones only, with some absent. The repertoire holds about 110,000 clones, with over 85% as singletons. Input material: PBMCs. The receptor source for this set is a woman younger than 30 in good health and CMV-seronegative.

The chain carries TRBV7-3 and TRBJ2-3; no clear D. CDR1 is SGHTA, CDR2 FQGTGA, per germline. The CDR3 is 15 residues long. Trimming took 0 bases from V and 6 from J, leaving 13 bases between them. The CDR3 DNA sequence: TGTGCCAGCAGCTTAACGATGGTAGACAAGGATACGCAGTATTTT. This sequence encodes CASSLTMVDKDTQYF.

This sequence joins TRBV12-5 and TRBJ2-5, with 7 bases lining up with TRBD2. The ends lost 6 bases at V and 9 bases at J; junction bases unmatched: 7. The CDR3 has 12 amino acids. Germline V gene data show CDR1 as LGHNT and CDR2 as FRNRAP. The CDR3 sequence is CASGRESWPQYF. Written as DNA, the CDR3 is TGTGCTAGTGGGCGGGAGAGTTGGCCCCAGTACTTC.

As DNA, the CDR3 is TGTGCCAGCTCCCGAGACAGCAATAATTCACCCCTCCACTTT. Translation gives CASSRDSNNSPLHF. J is TRBJ1-6 and V is TRBV18; a weak D match, TRBD1 (5 bases). The CDR3 runs to 14 residues. V was clipped by 6 bases and J by 5 bases, with 11 bases between them. Looked up from germline, CDR1 is KGHSH and CDR2 is LQKENI. The full variable domain, in which reference TRBV18 and TRBJ1-6 provide the parts outside the CDR3, is NAGVMQNPRHLVRRRGQEARLRCSPMKGHSHVYWYRQLPEEGLKFMVYLQKENIIDESGMPKERFSAEFPKEGPSILRIQQVVRGDSAAYFCASSRDSNNSPLHFGNGTRLTVT.

The CDR3, as DNA: TGTGCCAGCAGCGGGGAGACGACAGGTGGAAAAAACATTCAGTACTTC. Its translation: CASSGETTGGKNIQYF. This chain joins TRBV5-6 and TRBJ2-4, with a tentative D call TRBD1 (6 bases). Trimming took off 4 bases at V and 4 bases at J, with 18 bases between the two ends. CDR3 length: 16 residues. Germline loops: CDR1 SGHDT, CDR2 YYEEEE.

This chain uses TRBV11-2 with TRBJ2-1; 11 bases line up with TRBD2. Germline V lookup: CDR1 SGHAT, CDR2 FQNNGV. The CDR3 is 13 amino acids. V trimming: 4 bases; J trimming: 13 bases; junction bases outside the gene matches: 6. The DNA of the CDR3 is TGTGCCAGCAGCTCCGGGACTAGCGGTCTCCAGTTCTTC. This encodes CASSSGTSGLQFF.

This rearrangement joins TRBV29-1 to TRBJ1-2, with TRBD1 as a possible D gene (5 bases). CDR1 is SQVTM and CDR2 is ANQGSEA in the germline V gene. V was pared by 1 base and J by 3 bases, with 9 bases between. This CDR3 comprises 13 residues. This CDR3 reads CSVEGGSYYGYTF. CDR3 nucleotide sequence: TGCAGCGTTGAAGGGGGCAGCTACTATGGCTACACCTTC.

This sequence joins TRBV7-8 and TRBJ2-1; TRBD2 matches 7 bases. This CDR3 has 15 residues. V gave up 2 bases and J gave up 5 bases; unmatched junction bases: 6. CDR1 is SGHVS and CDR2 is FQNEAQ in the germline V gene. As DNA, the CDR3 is TGTGCCAGCAGCTTATCGGCTAGCGGCAACAATGAGCAGTTCTTC. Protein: CASSLSASGNNEQFF.

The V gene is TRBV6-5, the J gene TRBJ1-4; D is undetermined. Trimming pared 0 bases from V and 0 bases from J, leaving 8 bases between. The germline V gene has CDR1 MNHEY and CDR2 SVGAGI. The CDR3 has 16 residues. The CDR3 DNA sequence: TGTGCCAGCAGTTACTCGAAGTACACAACTAATGAAAAACTGTTTTTT. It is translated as CASSYSKYTTNEKLFF.

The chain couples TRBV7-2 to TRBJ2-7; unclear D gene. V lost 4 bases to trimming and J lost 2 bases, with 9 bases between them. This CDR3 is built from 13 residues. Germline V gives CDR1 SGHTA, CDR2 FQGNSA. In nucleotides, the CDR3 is TGTGCCAGCAGCTCTCCGCTAACCTACGAGCAGTACTTC. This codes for CASSSPLTYEQYF.

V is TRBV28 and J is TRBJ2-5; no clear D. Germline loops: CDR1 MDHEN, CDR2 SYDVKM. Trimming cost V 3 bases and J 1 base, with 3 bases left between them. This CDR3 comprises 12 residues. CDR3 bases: TGTGCCAGCAGTTTCTCCCAAGAGACCCAGTACTTC. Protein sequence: CASSFSQETQYF.

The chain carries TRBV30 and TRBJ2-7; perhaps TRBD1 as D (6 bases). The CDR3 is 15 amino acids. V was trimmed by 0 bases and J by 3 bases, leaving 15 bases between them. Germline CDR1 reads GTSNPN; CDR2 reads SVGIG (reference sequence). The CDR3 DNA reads TGTGCCTGGAGTGTACATAGACAGGTCTACTACGAGCAGTACTTC. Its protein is CAWSVHRQVYYEQYF.

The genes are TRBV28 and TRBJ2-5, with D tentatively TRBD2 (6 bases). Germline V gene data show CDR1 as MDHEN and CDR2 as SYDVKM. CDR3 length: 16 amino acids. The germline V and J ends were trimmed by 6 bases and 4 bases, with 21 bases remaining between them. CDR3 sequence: CASRNGGLNLRETQYF. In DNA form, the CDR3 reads TGTGCCAGCAGAAATGGGGGACTGAATTTACGAGAGACCCAGTACTTC.

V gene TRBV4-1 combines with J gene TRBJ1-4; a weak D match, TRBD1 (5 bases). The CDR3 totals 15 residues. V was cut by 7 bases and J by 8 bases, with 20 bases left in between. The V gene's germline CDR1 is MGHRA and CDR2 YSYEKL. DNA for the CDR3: TGCGCCAGCACCAGGGAGGGCAGAGGAGGGGAAAAACTGTTTTTT. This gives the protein CASTREGRGGEKLFF.

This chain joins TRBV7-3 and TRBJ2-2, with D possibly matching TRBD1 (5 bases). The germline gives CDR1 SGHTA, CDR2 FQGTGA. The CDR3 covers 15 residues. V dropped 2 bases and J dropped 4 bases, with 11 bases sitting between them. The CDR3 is CASSLVGATTGELFF. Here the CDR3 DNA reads TGTGCCAGCAGCTTAGTAGGGGCTACCACCGGGGAGCTGTTTTTT.

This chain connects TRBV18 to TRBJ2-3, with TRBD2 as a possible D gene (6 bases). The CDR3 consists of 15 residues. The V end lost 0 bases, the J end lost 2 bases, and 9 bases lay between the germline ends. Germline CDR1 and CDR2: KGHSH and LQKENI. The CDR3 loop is CASSPPSGDTDTQYF. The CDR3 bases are TGTGCCAGCTCACCACCATCGGGGGACACAGATACGCAGTATTTT.

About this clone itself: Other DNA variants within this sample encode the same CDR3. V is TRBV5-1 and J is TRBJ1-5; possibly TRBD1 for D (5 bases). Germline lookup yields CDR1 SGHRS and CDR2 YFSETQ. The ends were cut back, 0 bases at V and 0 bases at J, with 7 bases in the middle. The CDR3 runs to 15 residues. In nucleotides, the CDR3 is TGCGCCAGCAGCTTGGCAGGGAATAGCAATCAGCCCCAGCATTTT. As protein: CASSLAGNSNQPQHF. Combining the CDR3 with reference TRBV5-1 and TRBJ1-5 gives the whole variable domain KAGVTQTPRYLIKTRGQQVTLSCSPISGHRSVSWYQQTPGQGLQFLFEYFSETQRNKGNFPGRFSGRQFSNSRSEMNVSTLELGDSALYLCASSLAGNSNQPQHFGDGTRLSIL.

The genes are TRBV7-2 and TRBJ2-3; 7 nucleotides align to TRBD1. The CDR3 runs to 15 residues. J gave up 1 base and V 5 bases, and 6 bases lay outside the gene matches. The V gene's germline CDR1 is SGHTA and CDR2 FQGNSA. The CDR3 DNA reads TGTGCCAGCAGCCTAGACAGGGTTGGCACAGATACGCAGTATTTT. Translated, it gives CASSLDRVGTDTQYF.